One T cell receptor (beta chain) is described in this entry. Antigen unknown. The germline V gene encodes CDR1 SNHLY and CDR2 FYNNEI. V shed 8 bases and J shed 0 bases, with 8 bases lying between them. The CDR3 has 13 amino acids. The PCR used 60 Vbeta and 13 Jbeta primers. Libraries were prepared by immunoSEQ multiplex PCR; TCRdb keeps only in-frame clonotypes and omits some of them. The table includes 110,000 or so clones, about 79% detected once. The source of the sample is a study of cytomegalovirus exposure and HLA in healthy donors. Study at large: Researchers found that less than 90% of 398 genotyped donors fell within the Caucasian-associated ancestry cluster.

Study-wide points: There was a cluster of highly shared sequence variants that was likely a sequencing artifact. According to reports, the classifier identified cytomegalovirus status with high specificity and sensitivity.

Healthy bone marrow donors made up the donors. This clonotype was obtained from a woman aged 18 to 35 in good health and CMV-seronegative. The chain links TRBV2 to TRBJ1-3, with D unclear. What was sequenced was PBMCs. The CDR3 DNA reads TGTGCCAGCGGGCGAGACTCTGGAAACACCATATATTTT. It specifies CASGRDSGNTIYF.